This TCR beta chain stems from a study of T-cell reconstitution after alpha-beta-depleted transplantation in children. Study-wide points: Reports say that about two months after transplant, the alpha-beta T cells came out of several hundred graft clones that had expanded. The origin of high day-60 TCRbeta diversity in some patients lay in surviving recipient T cells and thymic progenitors. From newly produced T cells came most of the T-cell counts and diversity one year after transplant.

Preparing the TCRbeta library involved the use of unique molecular identifiers. TCRdb called the PCR reads again in MiXCR, with one record for every CDR3 protein. This table holds some 200,000 distinct CDR3 sequences, roughly 11% found once. This clonotype showed up many times. Its antigen is not identified. V lost 4 bases to trimming and J lost 6 bases; unmatched junction nucleotides: 6. The CDR3 extends over 14 amino acids. Germline V gene lookup returns CDR1 SGHRS and CDR2 YFSETQ. This receptor was identified in a child less than two years old with acute myeloid leukemia, due to receive a stem cell transplant. V gene TRBV5-1 combines with J gene TRBJ2-2; 7 bases are a match to TRBD2. Sample: PBMCs, taken before TCRalphabeta/CD19-depleted stem cell transplant. Here the CDR3 DNA reads TGCGCCAGCAGCACCCAGACTAGCTCCGGGGAGCTGTTTTTT. Its translation is CASSTQTSSGELFF.